This TCR beta chain was documented in a study of T cell responses to AZD1222 COVID-19 vaccine. This CDR3 has 15 amino acids. V dropped 2 bases and J dropped 3 bases, with 12 bases sitting between them. Per the germline V gene, CDR1 is SGHNT and CDR2 is YYREEE (reference sequence). Sequencing used immunoSEQ multiplex PCR; TCRdb keeps in-frame clones, though not all of them. The data contain some 160,000 clones, around 92% of them singletons. This clonotype originated in an adult in good health. The specimen was peripheral blood, collected on day 0 of AZD1222 vaccination. This rearrangement joins TRBV5-4 to TRBJ1-3, with a weak D call TRBD1 (6 bases). The CDR3 spells CASSFGQPLGNTIYF. For the CDR3, the DNA is TGTGCCAGCAGCTTTGGACAGCCCCTTGGAAACACCATATATTTT.